This T cell receptor (beta chain) was captured by sequencing in a study of beta chain features in type 1 diabetes. V was cut by 0 bases and J by 1 base, with 7 bases left in between. Per the germline V gene, CDR1 is SGDLS and CDR2 is YYNGEE. The CDR3 spans 14 residues. General study results and limits: There was a moderate but significant shortening of TCRB CDR3s in all four CD4+ subsets of Type 1 diabetes patients.

This clone was seen a few times. The antigen is undetermined. The isolated RNA, all of it, was reverse transcribed, so expressed TCRB transcripts were what got sequenced. Samples of naive, central memory and regulatory T cells yielded a mean of about 3.4 million reads. Method: immunoSEQ multiplex PCR; TCRdb's copy keeps in-frame clones and lacks some. This repertoire shows about 190,000 clones, under 9.5% found once; its top ten account for roughly 0.5%. The sample comprised central memory CD4+ T cells from blood. This sequence originates from a man aged 18-30 years with type 1 diabetes. The rearrangement links TRBV9 to TRBJ1-1; D ambiguous. CDR3 nucleotide sequence: TGTGCCAGCAGCGTAGGCCGGTCGAACACTGAAGCTTTCTTT. Its translation: CASSVGRSNTEAFF.